A single sample gave rise to the 32 T cell receptor beta chains below, sequenced in a study of naive and memory T cell subsets (TCRdb year 2017). Libraries came from UMI-ligation and nested PCR. The data were produced on an Illumina MiSeq. The beta constant-region primer consisted of an equimolar mixture of two oligonucleotides that together covered TRBC1 and TRBC2. Four rounds of PCR, combining the SP2 primer with nested alpha and beta constant-region primers, were used to amplify the ligated cDNA. TCRdb itself trimmed the public reads at Q25 with fastp, ran MiXCR and retained productive beta chains. Rows with one shared CDR3 protein collapse into an entry with the most common genes and DNA. The sample contains 120,000 or so distinct CDR3 sequences, roughly 36% of them found a single time. The ten largest clones take up 0.8% to 1% of the sample. Input material: central memory CD4+ T cells from blood. The sample's cell subset or site label, in plain terms: central memory, CD45RA- CD27+. The receptors shown here come from a human donor in good health.

This chain links TRBV18 with TRBJ1-1; D may be TRBD1 (5 bases). This CDR3 is built from 13 residues. The germline V gene has CDR1 KGHSH and CDR2 LQKENI. Trimming stripped 5 bases from V and 4 bases from J, with 11 bases between. Written as DNA, the CDR3 is TGTGCCAGCTCAAAGGGGATGGGCACTGAAGCTTTCTTT. This encodes CASSKGMGTEAFF.

The gene calls are TRBV6-5 and TRBJ1-2, with a weak D call TRBD1 (5 bases). Germline-derived CDR1 and CDR2 are MNHEY and SVGAGI. This CDR3 comprises 13 residues. The V and J ends lost 4 bases and 7 bases respectively, with 13 bases between them. The CDR3 sequence is CASSSGAGRGYTF. The CDR3 region has the DNA TGTGCCAGCAGTTCCGGGGCCGGGCGTGGCTACACCTTC.

The rearrangement links TRBV6-1 to TRBJ2-7; D gene uncertain. Germline V gives CDR1 MNHNS, CDR2 SASEGT. Trimming removed 2 bases at V and 3 bases at J, with 5 bases between. There are 12 residues in the CDR3. The CDR3 spells CASSESRYEQYF. The CDR3 DNA reads TGTGCCAGCAGTGAAAGTCGCTACGAGCAGTACTTC.

This clonotype was counted a single time. This chain joins TRBV24-1 and TRBJ1-5, with 7 bases matching TRBD1. Germline CDR1 KGHDR, CDR2 SFDVKD. V gave up 10 bases and J gave up 6 bases; unmatched junction bases: 11. The CDR3 runs 14 residues. CDR3 nucleotide sequence: TGTGCCACTGCACAGGCAGGGGGAGGTCAGCCCCAGCATTTT. It yields the protein CATAQAGGGQPQHF.

This clonotype is medium-sized. V gene TRBV10-3 combines with J gene TRBJ2-3; no reliable D call. Germline lookup yields CDR1 ENHRY and CDR2 SYGVKD. The V end lost 4 bases, the J end lost 2 bases, and 10 bases lay between the germline ends. The length of the CDR3 is 14 residues. CDR3 nucleotide sequence: TGTGCCATCAGTGCGCAGGTTACCACAGATACGCAGTATTTT. It yields the protein CAISAQVTTDTQYF.

V is TRBV6-1 and J is TRBJ2-1; 13 nucleotides match TRBD2. Germline V CDR1 and CDR2: MNHNS, SASEGT. V shed 6 bases and J 6 bases; nucleotides not matched to a gene: 8. The CDR3 loop spans 16 amino acids. CDR3 DNA sequence: TGTGCCAGCAGCTATAGACTAGCGGGAGGTGGCAATGAGCAGTTCTTC. Its translation: CASSYRLAGGGNEQFF.

This clonotype was observed a handful of times. This chain uses TRBV20-1 with TRBJ1-5; 9 nucleotides agree with TRBD1. The CDR3 is 16 residues long. Trimming removed 0 bases from V and 1 base from J; junction bases left unmatched: 4. Per germline, CDR1 DFQATT and CDR2 SNEGSKA (reference sequence). CDR3 DNA: TGCAGTGCTAGAGATCCCGGACAGGGGAGCAATCAGCCCCAGCATTTT. Translation: CSARDPGQGSNQPQHF.

This clonotype came up once. The chain couples TRBV6-4 to TRBJ1-1; maybe TRBD1 (5 bases). The CDR3 covers 15 residues. The germline CDR1 and CDR2 sequences are MRHNA and SNTAGT. Trimming removed 3 bases from V and 1 base from J, with 12 bases in between. The CDR3, as DNA: TGTGCCAGCAGTGAGCAGGACATACCGAACACTGAAGCTTTCTTT. It specifies CASSEQDIPNTEAFF.

This clonotype was seen repeatedly, ten times or more. The chain employs TRBV11-3 and TRBJ2-1; 11 bases are a match to TRBD2. The CDR3 is 15 amino acids. CDR1 and CDR2 from the germline V gene are SGHNT and YENEEA. Trimming removed 5 bases from V and 6 bases from J; junction bases left unmatched: 6. CDR3 coding DNA: TGTGCCAGCAGCACCAGACTAGCGGGGATCAATGAGCAGTTCTTC. Protein: CASSTRLAGINEQFF.

This chain joins TRBV7-8 and TRBJ1-5; D is unresolved. Germline CDR1 reads SGHVS; CDR2 reads FQNEAQ. V was pared by 3 bases and J by 7 bases, with 13 bases between. The CDR3 consists of 14 residues. The CDR3: CASSLELLGQPQHF. CDR3 coding DNA: TGTGCCAGCAGCTTGGAGCTACTTGGGCAGCCCCAGCATTTT.

This sequence joins TRBV28 and TRBJ1-2; a possible D gene is TRBD1 (6 bases). The CDR3 is 13 residues long. The V and J ends lost 7 bases and 7 bases respectively, with 16 bases between them. Per the germline V gene, CDR1 is MDHEN and CDR2 is SYDVKM. The CDR3 DNA reads as TGTGCCAGCAACCAGGGGAGGATGGGTGGCTACACCTTC. Amino acid sequence: CASNQGRMGGYTF.

The chain uses TRBV11-1 and TRBJ1-4; unclear D gene. V lost 0 bases, J lost 14 bases, and 10 bases lay in between. Germline V gene lookup returns CDR1 SGHAT and CDR2 FQDESV (reference sequence). This CDR3 is 12 amino acids long. CDR3: CASSLAVETLFF. The CDR3 DNA sequence: TGTGCCAGCAGCTTAGCTGTCGAGACTCTGTTTTTT.

The chain combines TRBV29-1 with TRBJ2-7; TRBD2 might be the D (6 bases). The CDR3 runs 14 residues. Germline loops: CDR1 SQVTM, CDR2 ANQGSEA. Trimming pared 0 bases from V and 5 bases from J, leaving 14 bases between. CDR3 sequence reads: CSVEDLGGKNEQYF. The CDR3 bases are TGCAGCGTTGAAGATCTTGGAGGGAAGAACGAGCAGTACTTC.

CDR3 in DNA: TGTGCCAGACCCCAAAGAGCGGTGCTCTACGAGCAGTACTTC. This codes for CARPQRAVLYEQYF. The V and J genes are TRBV28 and TRBJ2-7, with D perhaps TRBD2 (5 bases). The germline gives CDR1 MDHEN, CDR2 SYDVKM. The CDR3 totals 14 residues. Trimming took off 9 bases at V and 3 bases at J, with 18 bases between the two ends.

Here the CDR3 DNA reads TGTGCCAGCAGCCCAAACTTTAGCGGGAGAGGAGCCGGGGAGCTGTTTTTT. This gives the protein CASSPNFSGRGAGELFF. The chain links TRBV12-3 or TRBV12-4 to TRBJ2-2; 9 bases match TRBD2. The CDR3 runs 17 residues. J was trimmed by 6 bases and V by 6 bases; bases with no gene match: 14.

This clonotype was recorded a few times. This chain connects TRBV20-1 to TRBJ2-7; a possible D gene is TRBD1 (6 bases). This CDR3 comprises 14 residues. Trimming took 0 bases from V and 3 from J, leaving 12 bases between them. CDR1 DFQATT and CDR2 SNEGSKA come from the germline V gene (reference sequence). The CDR3 region is CSARDQGTLYEQYF. CDR3 coding DNA: TGCAGTGCTAGAGATCAGGGGACCCTCTACGAGCAGTACTTC.

The chain joins TRBV12-5 to TRBJ2-5; the D gene could be TRBD1 or TRBD2 (5 bases each). Trimming left V 8 bases short and J 1 base short, with 11 bases between. This CDR3 spans 13 amino acids. Per the germline V gene, CDR1 is LGHNT and CDR2 is FRNRAP. CDR3 sequence: CASLGTTQETQYF. The CDR3 coding sequence is TGTGCTAGTTTGGGGACGACCCAAGAGACCCAGTACTTC.

This chain connects TRBV28 to TRBJ1-5, with no clear D. V lost 6 bases, J lost 8 bases, and 17 bases lay in between. This CDR3 comprises 14 residues. In germline, CDR1 is MDHEN, CDR2 SYDVKM. In DNA, the CDR3 is TGTGCCAGCAGCCCGGACCGCGTGATCAAGCCCCAGCATTTT. Amino acids: CASSPDRVIKPQHF.

The rearrangement joins TRBV5-1 to TRBJ1-5, with 9 positions matching TRBD1. Germline CDR1 reads SGHRS; CDR2 reads YFSETQ. The V segment lost 5 bases and the J segment 2 bases; nucleotides outside the gene matches: 5. CDR3 length equals 15 residues. The CDR3 region is CASREGQGGNQPQHF. In nucleotides, the CDR3 is TGCGCCAGCAGGGAGGGACAGGGCGGCAATCAGCCCCAGCATTTT.

This clonotype was observed a few times. V and J are TRBV28 and TRBJ2-1; 13 bases fit TRBD2. V was pared by 5 bases and J by 8 bases, with 12 bases of the junction left unmatched. The CDR3 has 17 amino acids. Germline CDR1 and CDR2: MDHEN and SYDVKM. This CDR3 reads CASSPPRTSGSLHEQFF. The CDR3 DNA reads TGTGCCAGCAGTCCGCCACGGACTAGCGGGAGTTTGCATGAGCAGTTCTTC.

This clonotype was counted only a few times. The chain combines TRBV9 with TRBJ2-1, with 9 bases fitting TRBD1. The V and J ends lost 4 bases and 5 bases, in that order; junction bases with no gene match: 10. The CDR3 has 16 residues. Germline V gene sequence: CDR1 SGDLS, CDR2 YYNGEE. The CDR3 DNA sequence: TGTGCCAGCAGCCCGCGACCGGGACAGGGCCACAATGAGCAGTTCTTC. Translated, it gives CASSPRPGQGHNEQFF. The variable domain in full, with the rest retrieved from reference TRBV9 and TRBJ2-1, is DSGVTQTPKHLITATGQRVTLRCSPRSGDLSVYWYQQSLDQGLQFLIQYYNGEERAKGNILERFSAQQFPDLHSELNLSSLELGDSALYFCASSPRPGQGHNEQFFGPGTRLTVL.

The J gene is TRBJ1-2, the V gene TRBV12-5; D possibly corresponds to TRBD1 (5 bases). This CDR3 region has 15 residues. In germline, CDR1 is LGHNT, CDR2 FRNRAP. The V end was cut by 0 bases, the J end by 6 bases, with 14 bases between. CDR3 coding DNA: TGTGCTAGTGGTTTGGTACGGGATGGGGGACATGGCTACACCTTC. Translating gives CASGLVRDGGHGYTF. The variable domain in full, completed from reference TRBV12-5 and TRBJ1-2, reads DARVTQTPRHKVTEMGQEVTMRCQPILGHNTVFWYRQTMMQGLELLAYFRNRAPLDDSGMPKDRFSAEMPDATLATLKIQPSEPRDSAVYFCASGLVRDGGHGYTFGSGTRLTVV.

In this sample, this clonotype turned up a few times. V gene TRBV9 combines with J gene TRBJ2-7; 7 bases fit TRBD2. The CDR3 is 14 residues long. CDR1 and CDR2 from the germline V gene are SGDLS and YYNGEE. Trimming took 2 bases from V and 5 from J; bases not matched to a gene: 7. The CDR3 protein is CASSVGRAAHEQYF. CDR3 coding DNA: TGTGCCAGCAGCGTGGGGAGGGCCGCCCACGAGCAGTACTTC.

This chain uses TRBV27 with TRBJ1-2; D possibly corresponds to TRBD1 (5 bases). V gave up 6 bases and J gave up 4 bases, with 12 bases separating them. The V gene's germline CDR1 is MNHEY and CDR2 SMNVEV (reference sequence). This CDR3 has 13 amino acids. CDR3: CASRGLGSYGYTF. The CDR3 nucleotides read TGTGCCAGCAGGGGACTGGGAAGCTATGGCTACACCTTC.

In this sample, this clonotype turned up a few times. The chain links TRBV27 to TRBJ2-7, with a tentative D call TRBD1 (6 bases). The CDR3 length is 13 residues. CDR1 and CDR2 from the germline V gene are MNHEY and SMNVEV (reference sequence). Trimming shortened V by 5 bases and J by 2 bases, and 10 bases separated the two germline ends. The CDR3 region is CASSPRGPYEQYF. CDR3 DNA: TGTGCCAGCAGTCCCAGGGGTCCCTACGAGCAGTACTTC.

The genes are TRBV5-1 and TRBJ2-7; a possible D gene is TRBD2 (5 bases). V gave up 0 bases and J gave up 1 base, with 5 bases separating them. The CDR3 length is 13 residues. Per germline, CDR1 SGHRS and CDR2 YFSETQ. Here the CDR3 reads CASSLAGSYEQYF. In DNA form, the CDR3 reads TGCGCCAGCAGCTTGGCGGGATCCTACGAGCAGTACTTC.

This rearrangement joins TRBV10-3 to TRBJ1-6; D is possibly TRBD1 (5 bases). Trimming left V 2 bases short and J 10 bases short, with 9 bases between. The CDR3 extends over 13 amino acids. In germline, CDR1 is ENHRY, CDR2 SYGVKD. DNA for the CDR3: TGTGCCATCAGTGAGGACGGGGCATCACCCCTCCACTTT. Amino acids: CAISEDGASPLHF.

There are a few counts of this clonotype. This chain links TRBV2 with TRBJ1-1; 8 nucleotides agree with TRBD1. V shed 6 bases and J 0 bases; nucleotides not matched to a gene: 12. The germline V gene encodes CDR1 SNHLY and CDR2 FYNNEI. The length of the CDR3 is 17 residues. CDR3 in amino acids: CASRRDRTVIMNTEAFF. CDR3 nucleotides: TGTGCCAGCAGACGGGACAGGACGGTTATAATGAACACTGAAGCTTTCTTT.

The V call is TRBV4-3, the J call TRBJ2-3; D remains unclear. The CDR3 loop spans 13 amino acids. Trimming took 0 bases from V and 7 from J, leaving 8 bases between them. Looked up from germline, CDR1 is LGHNA and CDR2 is YSLEER. DNA for the CDR3: TGCGCCAGCAGCCAAGATCGAAGGAATACGCAGTATTTT. It translates to CASSQDRRNTQYF.

This clonotype was counted at least ten times. V and J are TRBV20-1 and TRBJ2-3; 9 bases map to TRBD2. With V trimmed by 8 bases and J by 5 bases, 11 bases remained unmatched. Germline CDR1 reads DFQATT; CDR2 reads SNEGSKA (reference sequence). The CDR3 has 14 amino acids. This CDR3 is CSLIAGAGGDTQYF. CDR3 nucleotide sequence: TGCAGTCTCATAGCGGGAGCGGGCGGAGATACGCAGTATTTT.

This clonotype was recorded a few times. V and J are TRBV13 and TRBJ2-2; TRBD2 aligns across 7 bases. The CDR3 has 16 amino acids. Looked up from germline, CDR1 is PRHDT and CDR2 is FYEKMQ (reference sequence). Losses at the gene ends were 2 bases for V and 2 bases for J; bases not matched to a gene: 5. The CDR3: CASSLPSGGNTGELFF. CDR3 bases: TGTGCCAGCAGCTTACCGTCGGGAGGAAACACCGGGGAGCTGTTTTTT.

The rearrangement links TRBV28 to TRBJ2-3; a weak D match, TRBD1 (5 bases). V lost 7 bases to trimming and J lost 8 bases, with 19 bases between them. The CDR3 spans 14 residues. The V gene's germline CDR1 is MDHEN and CDR2 SYDVKM. CDR3 protein: CASTWGGSVVTQYF. The CDR3, as DNA: TGTGCCAGCACCTGGGGCGGAAGTGTGGTTACGCAGTATTTT.